Below, 32 T cell receptor beta chains from the same sample are listed, as sequenced in a study of blood T cell repertoires in COVID-19. Profiling relied on immunoSEQ multiplex PCR, and the TCRdb table lists in-frame clones only, not all of them. The profile shows more than 60,000 clones, 88% of them singletons. Source material: PBMCs or T cells enriched from blood (not recorded which). All receptors come from a woman in her forties who had recovered from COVID-19.

The gene calls are TRBV10-3 and TRBJ1-1, with D possibly matching TRBD1 (5 bases). The CDR3 covers 13 residues. With 6 bases removed from V and 1 base from J, the gap between germline ends came to 9 bases. Germline CDR1 is ENHRY and CDR2 is SYGVKD. In nucleotides, the CDR3 is TGTGCCATCAGGGATGACAGGAACACTGAAGCTTTCTTT. Translation: CAIRDDRNTEAFF.

The rearrangement uses TRBV12-3 or TRBV12-4 and TRBJ2-3; the D gene is possibly TRBD1 (6 bases). This CDR3 has 12 amino acids. The V gene lost 7 bases and the J gene lost 5 bases, with 10 bases spanning the gap. CDR3 sequence: CASTAQGDTQYF. Written as DNA, the CDR3 is TGTGCCAGCACCGCACAGGGAGATACGCAGTATTTT.

The rearrangement links TRBV6-2 or TRBV6-3 to TRBJ1-5; the D is unclear. The germline CDR1 and CDR2 sequences are MNHEY and SVGEGT. Deletions cut 4 bases from V and 1 base from J, with 14 bases between. This CDR3 has 16 amino acids. CDR3 nucleotide sequence: TGTGCCAGCAGTTTTCTGGGAGGGATGAGCAATCAGCCCCAGCATTTT. Protein sequence: CASSFLGGMSNQPQHF.

This chain joins TRBV7-9 and TRBJ2-3; 9 bases agree with TRBD2. Germline-derived CDR1 and CDR2 are SEHNR and FQNEAQ (reference sequence). V shed 1 base and J 4 bases; nucleotides not matched to a gene: 9. The CDR3 consists of 17 residues. CDR3 sequence (DNA): TGTGCCAGCAGCTTAGACCTCGGCGGGGGGGCAGCAGATACGCAGTATTTT. Translation: CASSLDLGGGAADTQYF. The entire variable domain, with the rest obtained from reference TRBV7-9 and TRBJ2-3, is as follows: DTGVSQNPRHKITKRGQNVTFRCDPISEHNRLYWYRQTLGQGPEFLTYFQNEAQLEKSRLLSDRFSAERPKGSFSTLEIQRTEQGDSAMYLCASSLDLGGGAADTQYFGPGTRLTVL.

V usage is TRBV29-1 and J usage is TRBJ1-2; the match to TRBD1 covers 7 bases. The CDR3 consists of 13 residues. Germline assignment: CDR1 SQVTM and CDR2 ANQGSEA. J gave up 4 bases and V 7 bases, and 9 bases lay outside the gene matches. The CDR3 DNA reads as TGCAGCGCCGAGACAGGGCAGAGCTATGGCTACACCTTC. As protein: CSAETGQSYGYTF.

The chain combines TRBV10-3 with TRBJ1-5, with TRBD1 matching 8 bases. The CDR3 totals 15 residues. Trimming took 10 bases from V and 0 from J; bases not matched to a gene: 8. Germline lookup yields CDR1 ENHRY and CDR2 SYGVKD. CDR3 nucleotide sequence: TGTGCCACCGGGACAGGCCCCGATAGCAATCAGCCCCAGCATTTT. This translates into CATGTGPDSNQPQHF.

This rearrangement joins TRBV21-1 to TRBJ2-3; the D call of TRBD2 is as the table states it, not checked on the DNA. TRBV21-1 is annotated as a pseudogene. This CDR3 comprises 18 residues. The CDR3 DNA reads TGTGCCAGCAGCAAAAGTAGGACGGCTAGCGGGGCTCAGGATACGCAGTATTTT. Amino acids: CASSKSRTASGAQDTQYF.

This chain connects TRBV27 to TRBJ2-7; 7 bases line up with TRBD1. Germline V gene lookup returns CDR1 MNHEY and CDR2 SMNVEV (reference sequence). The junction had 11 bases not matched to a gene; V was cut back by 3 bases and J by 3 bases. The CDR3 totals 16 residues. The CDR3 loop is CASSFRGQVGRYEQYF. Here the CDR3 DNA reads TGTGCCAGCAGTTTCCGAGGACAGGTGGGCCGCTACGAGCAGTACTTC.

The chain recombines TRBV20-1 with TRBJ2-3, with 10 bases aligning to TRBD2. This CDR3 comprises 15 residues. Trimming at V came to 3 bases and at J to 7 bases, leaving 10 bases not matched to a gene. Germline CDR1 reads DFQATT; CDR2 reads SNEGSKA (reference sequence). CDR3 sequence: CSASLVAGGGNTQYF. In DNA form, the CDR3 reads TGCAGTGCTAGTTTGGTAGCGGGGGGCGGAAATACGCAGTATTTT.

For the CDR3, the DNA is TGTGCCAGCAGGGGCGGGGCGGAGAACACTGAAGCTTTCTTT. This sequence encodes CASRGGAENTEAFF. This chain uses TRBV5-4 with TRBJ1-1; D might be TRBD1 (5 bases). Germline CDR1 reads SGHNT; CDR2 reads YYREEE (reference sequence). The CDR3 contains 14 residues. V was shortened by 5 bases and J by 1 base, with 12 bases between the two germline ends.

CDR3 sequence (DNA): TGTGCCAGCAGTGTCCTTAGGACAGGGGGATCGGCTAACTATGGCTACACCTTC. Protein sequence: CASSVLRTGGSANYGYTF. J is TRBJ1-2 and V is TRBV5-6; 10 bases fit TRBD1. CDR1 SGHDT and CDR2 YYEEEE come from the germline V gene. This CDR3 is 18 amino acids long. The V gene end was trimmed by 5 bases and the J gene end by 0 bases; junction bases not matched to a gene: 13.

The chain links TRBV5-4 to TRBJ2-3, with TRBD1 as a possible D gene (7 bases). The CDR3 spans 15 residues. Trimming took 0 bases from V and 7 from J, leaving 15 bases between them. Germline V gene data show CDR1 as SGHNT and CDR2 as YYREEE (reference sequence). The CDR3 DNA is TGTGCCAGCAGCTTGGACGGAGGGGGCCGGAATACGCAGTATTTT. It specifies CASSLDGGGRNTQYF.

The V and J genes are TRBV14 and TRBJ1-2; 7 bases align to TRBD1. This CDR3 is built from 15 residues. V was clipped by 0 bases and J by 3 bases; unmatched bases: 4. Per germline, CDR1 SGHDN and CDR2 FVKESK. The CDR3 sequence is CASSQDGQAYYGYTF. DNA of the CDR3: TGTGCCAGCAGCCAAGATGGACAGGCTTACTATGGCTACACCTTC.

The chain uses TRBV5-8 and TRBJ2-3; 9 bases are shared with TRBD1. The CDR3 spans 15 residues. Germline V CDR1 and CDR2: SGHTS, YDEGEE. J gave up 3 bases and V 1 base, and 3 bases lay outside the gene matches. CDR3 sequence (DNA): TGTGCCAGCAGCTTGTCGGGACAGGGTACAGATACGCAGTATTTT. This encodes CASSLSGQGTDTQYF.

V and J are TRBV7-8 and TRBJ2-7; no firm D call. This CDR3 is built from 14 residues. V was cut by 0 bases and J by 1 base, with 7 bases left in between. Germline CDR1 is SGHVS and CDR2 is FQNEAQ. The CDR3 bases are TGTGCCAGCAGCTTAGCGTCCGTATCCTACGAGCAGTACTTC. Its translation is CASSLASVSYEQYF.

This clone was detected only once. The genes are TRBV3-1 (or the pseudogene TRBV3-2) and TRBJ2-3; 9 bases map to TRBD2. The V gene end was trimmed by 8 bases and the J gene end by 0 bases; junction bases not matched to a gene: 3. The CDR3 sequence is 14 residues long. CDR1 and CDR2 (germline): LGHDT, YNNKEL (reference sequence). CDR3 sequence reads: CASGSGGSTDTQYF. The DNA for the CDR3 is TGTGCCAGCGGGAGCGGGGGGAGCACAGATACGCAGTATTTT.

The chain employs TRBV12-5 and TRBJ2-4, with D tentatively TRBD2 (5 bases). The V and J ends lost 1 base and 6 bases respectively, with 13 bases between them. This CDR3 has 15 amino acids. Germline loops: CDR1 LGHNT, CDR2 FRNRAP. As DNA, the CDR3 is TGTGCTAGTGGTTTGGGTAGCAGCGGCGGAAACATTCAGTACTTC. This translates into CASGLGSSGGNIQYF.

The chain links TRBV2 to TRBJ2-2, with 14 nucleotides matching TRBD2. This CDR3 comprises 15 residues. The junction had 3 bases not matched to a gene; V was cut back by 6 bases and J by 6 bases. In germline, CDR1 is SNHLY, CDR2 FYNNEI. Here the CDR3 DNA reads TGTGCCAGCAGCGAGGGACTAGCGGGGGCCGGGGAGCTGTTTTTT. Protein: CASSEGLAGAGELFF.

V is TRBV9 and J is TRBJ2-5, with TRBD2 identical over 10 bases. This CDR3 region has 17 residues. Trimming at V came to 0 bases and at J to 2 bases, leaving 7 bases not matched to a gene. Germline CDR1 reads SGDLS; CDR2 reads YYNGEE. CDR3 amino acids: CASSVAERGGTQETQYF. DNA for the CDR3: TGTGCCAGCAGCGTAGCGGAGCGGGGGGGAACACAAGAGACCCAGTACTTC.

This chain connects TRBV18 to TRBJ1-1; 9 bases are shared with TRBD1. This CDR3 spans 15 amino acids. V trimming: 2 bases; J trimming: 8 bases; junction bases outside the gene matches: 9. Germline V CDR1 and CDR2: KGHSH, LQKENI. Here the CDR3 reads CASSPGDRAYLEAFF. The CDR3 DNA sequence: TGTGCCAGCTCACCAGGGGACAGGGCTTATTTAGAAGCTTTCTTT.

The chain combines TRBV2 with TRBJ2-5; D may be TRBD1 (6 bases). V was clipped by 10 bases and J by 1 base, with 16 bases between them. The germline CDR1 and CDR2 sequences are SNHLY and FYNNEI. This CDR3 has 14 amino acids. CDR3 residues: CAIGLRQAQETQYF. CDR3 DNA: TGTGCCATCGGCCTCAGACAGGCCCAAGAGACCCAGTACTTC.

The chain employs TRBV7-7 and TRBJ2-5; TRBD1 might be the D (5 bases). The CDR3 sequence is 15 residues long. Germline V CDR1 and CDR2: SSHAT, FNYEAQ (reference sequence). Trimming cost V 1 base and J 5 bases, with 14 bases left between them. CDR3: CASSLGLAGMETQYF. The CDR3 DNA is TGTGCCAGCAGCTTAGGGTTAGCAGGGATGGAGACCCAGTACTTC.

This clone was recorded a few times. The chain couples TRBV19 to TRBJ1-5; the match to TRBD1 covers 8 bases. Germline V gene lookup returns CDR1 LNHDA and CDR2 SQIVND (reference sequence). This CDR3 region has 15 residues. The V segment lost 5 bases and the J segment 0 bases; nucleotides outside the gene matches: 3. The CDR3 nucleotides read TGTGCCAGTAGTTTGGACAGGGATAGCAATCAGCCCCAGCATTTT. Protein product: CASSLDRDSNQPQHF.

The chain employs TRBV27 and TRBJ1-4; TRBD1 is a possible D gene (5 bases). Deletions cut 4 bases from V and 0 bases from J, with 12 bases between. Per the germline V gene, CDR1 is MNHEY and CDR2 is SMNVEV (reference sequence). The CDR3 spans 16 residues. CDR3 nucleotides: TGTGCCAGCAGTTCGGGCAGGGCCGCAACTAATGAAAAACTGTTTTTT. Translation: CASSSGRAATNEKLFF.

This rearrangement joins TRBV5-6 to TRBJ2-5; D not certain. V lost 1 base to trimming and J lost 0 bases, with 7 bases between them. This CDR3 contains 14 residues. The germline gives CDR1 SGHDT, CDR2 YYEEEE. CDR3 sequence (DNA): TGTGCCAGCAGCTTGCCCCAGTACCAAGAGACCCAGTACTTC. Protein sequence: CASSLPQYQETQYF.

CDR3 coding DNA: TGTGCCAGCAGCGATCCGACAGGGGAGAACACTGAAGCTTTCTTT. Its translation: CASSDPTGENTEAFF. J is TRBJ1-1 and V is TRBV2, with TRBD1 matching over 8 bases. Looked up from germline, CDR1 is SNHLY and CDR2 is FYNNEI. J gave up 1 base and V 6 bases, and 7 bases lay outside the gene matches. The CDR3 spans 15 residues.

This CDR3 reads CATSDPGTASTDTQYF. Here the CDR3 DNA reads TGTGCCACCAGTGATCCCGGGACAGCTAGCACAGATACGCAGTATTTT. The chain has TRBV24-1 and TRBJ2-3; 7 bases align to TRBD1. V trimming: 3 bases; J trimming: 0 bases; junction bases outside the gene matches: 5. Per the germline V gene, CDR1 is KGHDR and CDR2 is SFDVKD. The length of the CDR3 is 16 residues.

This chain links TRBV2 with TRBJ1-5; weak D call: TRBD1 (6 bases). Trimming removed 10 bases from V and 0 bases from J, with 10 bases in between. The CDR3 has 13 residues. Germline V gene lookup returns CDR1 SNHLY and CDR2 FYNNEI. The CDR3 protein is CATHRDSNQPQHF. DNA for the CDR3: TGTGCCACCCACAGGGATAGCAATCAGCCCCAGCATTTT.

This chain connects TRBV5-1 to TRBJ2-3; tentative D call: TRBD1 (5 bases). Germline loops: CDR1 SGHRS, CDR2 YFSETQ. V lost 0 bases, J lost 0 bases, and 11 bases lay in between. This CDR3 spans 16 amino acids. CDR3 region: CASSLEGDESTDTQYF. DNA for the CDR3: TGCGCCAGCAGCTTGGAAGGGGATGAGAGCACAGATACGCAGTATTTT. Supplemented by reference TRBV5-1 and TRBJ2-3, the full variable domain reads KAGVTQTPRYLIKTRGQQVTLSCSPISGHRSVSWYQQTPGQGLQFLFEYFSETQRNKGNFPGRFSGRQFSNSRSEMNVSTLELGDSALYLCASSLEGDESTDTQYFGPGTRLTVL.

The chain carries TRBV6-5 and TRBJ2-7; a possible D gene is TRBD1 (7 bases). The CDR3 length is 13 residues. Germline CDR1 MNHEY, CDR2 SVGAGI. Trimming stripped 6 bases from V and 3 bases from J, with 12 bases between. The DNA for the CDR3 is TGTGCCAGCAGCCGGGGGACAGACTACGAGCAGTACTTC. This translates into CASSRGTDYEQYF.

This clone was seen a handful of times. The genes are TRBV27 and TRBJ2-1, with a possible D match to TRBD2 (5 bases). Deletions cut 2 bases from V and 3 bases from J, with 14 bases between. CDR1 and CDR2 from the germline V gene are MNHEY and SMNVEV (reference sequence). This CDR3 region has 16 residues. The CDR3 DNA is TGTGCCAGCAGTTTAAGCGGCCTAAGGAACTACAATGAGCAGTTCTTC. This gives the protein CASSLSGLRNYNEQFF.

The rearrangement uses TRBV5-1 and TRBJ1-2; 7 positions agree with TRBD1. Germline-derived CDR1 and CDR2 are SGHRS and YFSETQ. Trimming cost V 3 bases and J 6 bases; bases outside gene matches: 5. The CDR3 consists of 13 residues. The CDR3 reads CASSSPGTDGYTF. DNA of the CDR3: TGCGCCAGCAGCTCTCCCGGGACAGATGGCTACACCTTC.